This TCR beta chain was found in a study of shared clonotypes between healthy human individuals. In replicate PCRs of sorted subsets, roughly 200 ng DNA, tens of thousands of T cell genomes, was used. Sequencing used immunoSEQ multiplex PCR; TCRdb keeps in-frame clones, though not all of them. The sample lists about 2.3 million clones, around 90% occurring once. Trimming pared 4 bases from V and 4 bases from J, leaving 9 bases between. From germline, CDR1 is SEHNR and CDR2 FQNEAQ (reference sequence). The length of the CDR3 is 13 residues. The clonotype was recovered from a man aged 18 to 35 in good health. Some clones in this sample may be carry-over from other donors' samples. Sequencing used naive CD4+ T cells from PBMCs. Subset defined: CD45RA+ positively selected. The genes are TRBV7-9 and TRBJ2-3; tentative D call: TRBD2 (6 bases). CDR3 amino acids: CASSWEVPDTQYF. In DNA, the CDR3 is TGTGCCAGCAGCTGGGAGGTCCCAGATACGCAGTATTTT.